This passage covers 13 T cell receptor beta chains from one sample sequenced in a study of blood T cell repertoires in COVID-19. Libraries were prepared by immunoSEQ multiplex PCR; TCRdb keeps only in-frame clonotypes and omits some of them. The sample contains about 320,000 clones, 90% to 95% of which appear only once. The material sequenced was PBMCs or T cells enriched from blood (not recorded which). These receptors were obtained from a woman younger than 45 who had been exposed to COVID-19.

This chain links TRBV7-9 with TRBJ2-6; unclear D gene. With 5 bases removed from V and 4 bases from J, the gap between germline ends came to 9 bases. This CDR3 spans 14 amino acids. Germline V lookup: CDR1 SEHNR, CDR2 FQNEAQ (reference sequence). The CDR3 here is CASSRALGANVLTF. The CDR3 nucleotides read TGTGCCAGCAGCAGGGCTCTGGGGGCCAACGTCCTGACTTTC.

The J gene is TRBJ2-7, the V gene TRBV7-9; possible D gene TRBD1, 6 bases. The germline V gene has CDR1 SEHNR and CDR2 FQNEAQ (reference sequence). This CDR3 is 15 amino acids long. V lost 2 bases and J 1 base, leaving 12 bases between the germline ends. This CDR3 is CASSLRTVFSYEQYF. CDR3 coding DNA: TGTGCCAGCAGCTTACGGACAGTCTTTTCCTACGAGCAGTACTTC.

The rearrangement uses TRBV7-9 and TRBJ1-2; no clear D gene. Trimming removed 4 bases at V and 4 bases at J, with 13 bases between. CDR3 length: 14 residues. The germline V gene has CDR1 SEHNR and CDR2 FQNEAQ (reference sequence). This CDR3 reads CASSSTGLFYGYTF. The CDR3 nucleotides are TGTGCCAGCAGCTCCACGGGATTGTTCTATGGCTACACCTTC.

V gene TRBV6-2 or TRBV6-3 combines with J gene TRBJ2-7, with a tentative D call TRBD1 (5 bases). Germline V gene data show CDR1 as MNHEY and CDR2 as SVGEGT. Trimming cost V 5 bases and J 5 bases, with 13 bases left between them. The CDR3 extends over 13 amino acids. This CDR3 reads CASSLDTWNEQYF. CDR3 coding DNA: TGTGCCAGCAGTCTGGACACGTGGAACGAGCAGTACTTC.

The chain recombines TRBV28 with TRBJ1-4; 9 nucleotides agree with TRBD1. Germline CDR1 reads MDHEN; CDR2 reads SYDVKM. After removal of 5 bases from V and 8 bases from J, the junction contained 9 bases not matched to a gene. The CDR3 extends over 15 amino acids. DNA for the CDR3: TGTGCCAGCAGTGGACCGGACAGGGGCGCGGAAAAACTGTTTTTT. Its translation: CASSGPDRGAEKLFF. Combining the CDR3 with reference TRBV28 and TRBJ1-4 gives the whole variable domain DVKVTQSSRYLVKRTGEKVFLECVQDMDHENMFWYRQDPGLGLRLIYFSYDVKMKEKGDIPEGYSVSREKKERFSLILESASTNQTSMYLCASSGPDRGAEKLFFGSGTQLSVL.

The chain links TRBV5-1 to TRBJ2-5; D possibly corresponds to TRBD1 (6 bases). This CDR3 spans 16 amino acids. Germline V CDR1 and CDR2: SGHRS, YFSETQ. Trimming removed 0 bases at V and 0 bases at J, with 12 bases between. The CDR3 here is CASSLGGRVYQETQYF. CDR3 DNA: TGCGCCAGCAGCTTGGGGGGGCGGGTGTACCAAGAGACCCAGTACTTC.

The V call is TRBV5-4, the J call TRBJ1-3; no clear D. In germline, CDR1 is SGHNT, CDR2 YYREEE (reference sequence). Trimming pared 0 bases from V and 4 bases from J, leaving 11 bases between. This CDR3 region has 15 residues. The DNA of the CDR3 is TGTGCCAGCAGCTTGGACCAGGCGTCGGGAAACACCATATATTTT. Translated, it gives CASSLDQASGNTIYF.

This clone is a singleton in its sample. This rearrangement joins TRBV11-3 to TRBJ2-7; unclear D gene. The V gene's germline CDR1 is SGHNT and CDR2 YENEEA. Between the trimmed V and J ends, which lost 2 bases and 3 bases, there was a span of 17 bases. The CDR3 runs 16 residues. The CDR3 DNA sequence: TGTGCCAGCAGCTTACACAGACGACCGGTTAGCTACGAGCAGTACTTC. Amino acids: CASSLHRRPVSYEQYF.

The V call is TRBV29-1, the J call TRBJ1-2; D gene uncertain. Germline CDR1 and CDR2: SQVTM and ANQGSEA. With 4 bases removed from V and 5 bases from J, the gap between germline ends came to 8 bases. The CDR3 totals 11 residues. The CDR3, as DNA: TGCAGCGTTGGTCAGTTATATGGCTACACCTTC. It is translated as CSVGQLYGYTF.

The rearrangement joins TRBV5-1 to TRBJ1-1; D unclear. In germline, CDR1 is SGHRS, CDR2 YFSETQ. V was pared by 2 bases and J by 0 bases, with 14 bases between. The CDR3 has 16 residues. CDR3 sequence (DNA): TGCGCCAGCAGCTTCCCACGGGGAGGAATGAACACTGAAGCTTTCTTT. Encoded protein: CASSFPRGGMNTEAFF.

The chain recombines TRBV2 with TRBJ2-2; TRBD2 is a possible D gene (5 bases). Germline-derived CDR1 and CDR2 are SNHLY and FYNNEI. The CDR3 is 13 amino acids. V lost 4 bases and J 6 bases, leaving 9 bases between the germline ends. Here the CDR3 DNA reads TGTGCCAGCAGTGCGACTACCTCCGGGGAGCTGTTTTTT. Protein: CASSATTSGELFF.

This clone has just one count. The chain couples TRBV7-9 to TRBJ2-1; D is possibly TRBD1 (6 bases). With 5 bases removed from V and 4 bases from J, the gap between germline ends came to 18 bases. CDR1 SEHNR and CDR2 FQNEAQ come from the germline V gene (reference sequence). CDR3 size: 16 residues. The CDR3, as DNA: TGTGCCAGCAGCCCAGAAGGGGGACCGTTTTACAATGAGCAGTTCTTC. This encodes CASSPEGGPFYNEQFF.

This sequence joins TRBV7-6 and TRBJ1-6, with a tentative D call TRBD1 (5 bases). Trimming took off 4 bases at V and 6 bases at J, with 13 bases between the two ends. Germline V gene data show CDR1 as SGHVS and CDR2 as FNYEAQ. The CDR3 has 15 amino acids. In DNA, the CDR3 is TGTGCCAGCAGCTCCGAAGGGCAGGGTAATTCACCCCTCCACTTT. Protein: CASSSEGQGNSPLHF.